The 2 T cell receptor beta chains presented below share a single source sample, sequenced in a study of response to subunit inactivated influenza vaccine. In TCRdb, the RT-PCR reads were re-called with MiXCR into one record per CDR3 protein. The data show hundreds of thousands of distinct CDR3 sequences, roughly 10% seen once. The input for sequencing was PBMCs from blood, taken on the day of vaccination. These receptors were obtained from a man over 45 who received an inactivated influenza vaccine.

This clonotype was seen at least ten times. The V call is TRBV6-5, the J call TRBJ2-2, with D uncertain. CDR1 and CDR2 from the germline V gene are MNHEY and SVGAGI. The CDR3 length is 12 residues. Trimming shortened V by 1 base and J by 4 bases, and 1 base separated the two germline ends. The CDR3 nucleotides read TGTGCCAGCAGTTACTTCACCGGGGAGCTGTTTTTT. Amino acids: CASSYFTGELFF.

In this sample, this clonotype turned up many times. V is TRBV10-3 and J is TRBJ2-7; TRBD1 matches 9 bases. The CDR3 extends over 14 amino acids. The trim removed 6 bases at V and 5 bases at J, leaving 8 bases unmatched. CDR1 and CDR2 from the germline V gene are ENHRY and SYGVKD. The CDR3 nucleotides are TGTGCCATCAGGGATCCGGGACAGGGTAACGAGCAGTACTTC. Its protein is CAIRDPGQGNEQYF.